Given below is one T cell receptor beta chain in context. Its antigen is undetermined. TCRdb processed the reads anew with MiXCR; each CDR3 protein has one entry. The sample yields about 71,000 distinct CDR3 sequences, around 21% seen once. CDR1 DFQATT and CDR2 SNEGSKA come from the germline V gene (reference sequence). V was pared by 3 bases and J by 7 bases, with 6 bases of the junction left unmatched. The CDR3 contains 13 residues. The source of the sample is a study of type 1 regulatory T cells. Study information: T-allo10 is a Tr1-enriched, alloantigen-specific CD4 T cell product made in vitro.

Broader study findings: Compared with non-type 1 regulatory T cells, type 1 regulatory T cells showed a more restricted TCR repertoire.

The sequenced sample consisted of cultured type 1 regulatory T (Tr1) cells, either the whole culture or a sorted fraction (not recorded which). The receptor's source is a human donor in good health. The V gene is TRBV20-1, the J gene TRBJ1-2; 9 positions match TRBD1. CDR3 amino acids: CSASGDRVPGYTF. CDR3 bases: TGCAGTGCTAGCGGGGACAGGGTGCCTGGCTACACCTTC.